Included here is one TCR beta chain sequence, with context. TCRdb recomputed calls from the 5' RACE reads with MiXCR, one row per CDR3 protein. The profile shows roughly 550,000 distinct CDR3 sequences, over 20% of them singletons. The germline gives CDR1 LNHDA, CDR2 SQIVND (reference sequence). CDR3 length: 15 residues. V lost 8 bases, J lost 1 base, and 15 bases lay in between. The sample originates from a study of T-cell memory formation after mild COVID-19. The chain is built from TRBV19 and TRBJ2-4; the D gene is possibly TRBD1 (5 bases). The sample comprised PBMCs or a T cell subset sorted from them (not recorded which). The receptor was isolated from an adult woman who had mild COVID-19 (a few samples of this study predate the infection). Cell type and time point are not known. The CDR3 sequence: CASLKGNGAKNIQYF. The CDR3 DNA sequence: TGTGCCAGTCTGAAGGGGAACGGGGCCAAAAACATTCAGTACTTC.